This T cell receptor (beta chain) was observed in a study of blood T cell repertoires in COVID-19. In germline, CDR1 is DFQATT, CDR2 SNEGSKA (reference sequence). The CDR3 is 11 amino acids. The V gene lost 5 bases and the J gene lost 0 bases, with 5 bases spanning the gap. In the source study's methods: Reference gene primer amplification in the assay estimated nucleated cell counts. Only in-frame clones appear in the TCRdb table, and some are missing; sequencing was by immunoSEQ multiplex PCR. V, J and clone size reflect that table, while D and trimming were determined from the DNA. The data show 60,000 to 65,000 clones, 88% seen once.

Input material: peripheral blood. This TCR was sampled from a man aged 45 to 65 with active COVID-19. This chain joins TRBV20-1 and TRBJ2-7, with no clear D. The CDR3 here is CSALSSYEQYF. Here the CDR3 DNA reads TGCAGTGCTCTAAGCTCCTACGAGCAGTACTTC.